The clone carrying this TCR beta chain was counted many times. What it recognizes is unknown. The data belong to a study of blood T cells in healthy people across ages. Per germline, CDR1 SGHTA and CDR2 FQGTGA. V dropped 0 bases and J dropped 5 bases, with 7 bases sitting between them. There are 13 residues in the CDR3. Study-wide results and caveats: Per million T cells, TCR beta diversity dropped roughly linearly as age increased.

Drawing of peripheral blood yielded about 10 milliliters from each donor. A second PCR of about 7 to 11 cycles used a sample-barcoded 5' primer and a J-beta primer mix. Each CDR3 protein gets one entry after TCRdb re-called the 5' RACE reads with MiXCR. The sample holds around 990,000 distinct CDR3 sequences, roughly a quarter seen once. This sample was also put to use in a study of T cells of mothers and their children. This second study notes: A few mothers and their six children, all healthy Caucasians, donated. Second-round PCR products received sample barcodes and 2-4 random nucleotides from the M1S primer.

The specimen sequenced was blood. This sequence was found in a girl aged 2-10 years in good health. The V call is TRBV7-3, the J call TRBJ2-5; maybe TRBD1 (5 bases). The CDR3 reads CASSLTGLETQYF. CDR3 bases: TGTGCCAGCAGCTTAACGGGGCTGGAGACCCAGTACTTC.